This T cell receptor (beta chain) was retrieved from a study of multiple sclerosis patients with progressive multifocal leukoencephalopathy. Study conclusions and caveats: Less diverse TRB repertoires were suggested in most PML patients.

A note on this clone: As yet, its antigen is unknown.

Documented time point: before natalizumab initiation. The CDR3 consists of 12 residues. Per the germline V gene, CDR1 is SEHNR and CDR2 is FQNEAQ (reference sequence). Synthetic inline TR CDR3 controls covering all V-J pairings were spiked into each PCR. The protocol was immunoSEQ multiplex PCR, while the TCRdb copy is restricted to in-frame clones and leaves out a portion. Among fewer than 35,000 clones listed, about 91% were seen once. Sequenced sample: PBMCs. The receptor was isolated from a man aged 30 to 45 with multiple sclerosis. The chain employs TRBV7-9 and TRBJ2-5; D might be TRBD2 (6 bases). The DNA end lines up better with TRBJ2-7; the J call may be wrong. CDR3 region: CASSHGGNEQYF. In nucleotides, the CDR3 is TGTGCCAGCAGCCATGGGGGGAACGAGCAGTACTTC.